These 32 T cell receptor beta chains came from one sample sequenced in a study of blood T cell repertoires in COVID-19. Clones were sequenced by immunoSEQ multiplex PCR, and TCRdb holds only the in-frame ones, with some missing. The sample contains around 60,000 clones, over 85% of which appear only once. The sequenced sample was peripheral blood. The receptors originated from a man in his 60s with acute or convalescent COVID-19.

The chain employs TRBV10-3 and TRBJ1-2, with a possible D match to TRBD1 (6 bases). The V end lost 3 bases, the J end lost 6 bases, and 14 bases lay between the germline ends. CDR3 length: 14 residues. Germline V lookup: CDR1 ENHRY, CDR2 SYGVKD. The CDR3 spells CAISDYRDNDGYTF. CDR3 sequence (DNA): TGTGCCATCAGTGATTACCGGGACAACGATGGCTACACCTTC.

The chain has TRBV30 and TRBJ2-2, with TRBD1 identical over 7 bases. Germline loops: CDR1 GTSNPN, CDR2 SVGIG (reference sequence). This CDR3 is 13 amino acids long. Trimming cost V 1 base and J 6 bases; bases outside gene matches: 2. Here the CDR3 reads CAWSETGSGELFF. The CDR3 coding sequence is TGTGCCTGGAGTGAGACAGGGTCCGGGGAGCTGTTTTTT.

The rearrangement links TRBV6-2 or TRBV6-3 to TRBJ2-1; 9 bases are a match to TRBD1. The CDR3 totals 17 residues. Germline V lookup: CDR1 MNHEY, CDR2 SVGEGT. After removal of 2 bases from V and 0 bases from J, the junction contained 5 bases not matched to a gene. The CDR3 DNA reads TGTGCCAGCAGTTACGAAGCGGGACAGGGCTCCTACAATGAGCAGTTCTTC. This codes for CASSYEAGQGSYNEQFF.

V and J are TRBV7-9 and TRBJ1-1, with D perhaps TRBD1 (5 bases). Germline CDR1 reads SEHNR; CDR2 reads FQNEAQ (reference sequence). The germline V and J ends were trimmed by 5 bases and 1 base, with 8 bases remaining between them. The CDR3 is made up of 13 amino acids. The CDR3 is CASSTTGNTEAFF. CDR3 DNA sequence: TGTGCCAGCAGCACCACAGGGAACACTGAAGCTTTCTTT.

The V gene is TRBV25-1, the J gene TRBJ1-1, with a tentative D call TRBD1 (6 bases). V dropped 6 bases and J dropped 3 bases, with 14 bases sitting between them. The CDR3 runs 14 residues. Germline CDR1 and CDR2: MGHDK and SYGVNS. CDR3 DNA sequence: TGTGCCAGCAGAATTACCGGGACACACACTGAAGCTTTCTTT. Amino acid sequence: CASRITGTHTEAFF.

This chain uses TRBV2 with TRBJ1-1, with unresolved D. V was cut by 7 bases and J by 2 bases, with 17 bases left in between. In germline, CDR1 is SNHLY, CDR2 FYNNEI. CDR3 length: 15 residues. CDR3 in amino acids: CASKSTGLANTEAFF. The CDR3 region has the DNA TGTGCCAGCAAGAGTACGGGGTTGGCAAACACTGAAGCTTTCTTT.

This clone was seen more than once but under ten times. The J gene is TRBJ1-6, the V gene TRBV3-1 (or the pseudogene TRBV3-2), with TRBD1 as a possible D gene (5 bases). Trimming removed 4 bases at V and 6 bases at J, with 13 bases between. Germline lookup yields CDR1 LGHDT and CDR2 YNNKEL (reference sequence). The CDR3 has 15 amino acids. The CDR3: CASSPSRVGNSPLHF. The CDR3 nucleotides read TGTGCCAGCAGCCCCAGCAGGGTGGGTAATTCACCCCTCCACTTT.

The rearrangement links TRBV7-2 to TRBJ2-7, with 13 bases aligning to TRBD2. The CDR3 covers 17 residues. After removal of 5 bases from V and 0 bases from J, the junction contained 7 bases not matched to a gene. Germline assignment: CDR1 SGHTA and CDR2 FQGNSA. CDR3 amino acids: CASSPRTSGGSSYEQYF. CDR3 nucleotides: TGTGCCAGCAGCCCACGGACTAGCGGGGGCAGCTCCTACGAGCAGTACTTC.

This clone has a single count. This chain connects TRBV5-1 to TRBJ1-3; D is possibly TRBD1 (6 bases). V was clipped by 0 bases and J by 2 bases, with 24 bases between them. The CDR3 consists of 20 residues. Per the germline V gene, CDR1 is SGHRS and CDR2 is YFSETQ. This CDR3 reads CASSLGLNPFSRGTGNTIYF. CDR3 DNA: TGCGCCAGCAGCTTGGGACTTAACCCATTCTCCAGGGGCACTGGAAACACCATATATTTT.

The chain uses TRBV6-6 and TRBJ2-7, with a tentative D call TRBD2 (6 bases). The CDR3 length is 13 residues. From germline, CDR1 is MNHNY and CDR2 SVGAGI (reference sequence). The germline V and J ends were trimmed by 7 bases and 2 bases, with 12 bases remaining between them. CDR3 protein: CASKEGTAYEQYF. The CDR3 DNA is TGTGCCAGCAAGGAGGGGACCGCCTACGAGCAGTACTTC.

The chain couples TRBV15 to TRBJ2-7, with 8 bases lining up with TRBD1. CDR3 length equals 13 residues. V lost 5 bases and J lost 3; bases outside the gene matches: 3. From germline, CDR1 is LNHNV and CDR2 YYDKDF (reference sequence). CDR3 sequence: CATSPDRGYEQYF. DNA for the CDR3: TGTGCCACCAGCCCCGACAGGGGCTACGAGCAGTACTTC.

This chain uses TRBV27 with TRBJ2-5, with a weak D call TRBD1 (5 bases). CDR1 is MNHEY and CDR2 is SMNVEV in the germline V gene (reference sequence). Trimming left V 8 bases short and J 0 bases short, with 13 bases between. The CDR3 runs 14 residues. The DNA of the CDR3 is TGTGCCAGCCGCAGGGCCTCGTACCAAGAGACCCAGTACTTC. The encoded protein is CASRRASYQETQYF.

This clone was seen only once. The V call is TRBV18, the J call TRBJ2-1, with 7 bases matching TRBD2. Germline V gene lookup returns CDR1 KGHSH and CDR2 LQKENI. J gave up 0 bases and V 6 bases, and 8 bases lay outside the gene matches. This CDR3 is 16 amino acids long. CDR3 in DNA: TGTGCCAGCTCTCCAGGGCGGGGGAGCTCCTACAATGAGCAGTTCTTC. Amino acid sequence: CASSPGRGSSYNEQFF.

This chain uses TRBV12-3 or TRBV12-4 with TRBJ1-1; no clear D. V lost 11 bases, J lost 6 bases, and 10 bases lay in between. CDR3 length equals 10 residues. This CDR3 reads CASRDPEAFF. The CDR3 DNA is TGTGCCTCACGGGATCCTGAAGCTTTCTTT.

The rearrangement links TRBV6-5 to TRBJ1-1, with a possible D match to TRBD1 (6 bases). V lost 6 bases, J lost 3 bases, and 14 bases lay in between. There are 14 residues in the CDR3. Germline V CDR1 and CDR2: MNHEY, SVGAGI. For the CDR3, the DNA is TGTGCCAGCAGGCAGGGGTCTAGGGACACTGAAGCTTTCTTT. This translates into CASRQGSRDTEAFF.

The chain has TRBV7-8 and TRBJ1-5, with no clear D. The CDR3 is 17 amino acids. V lost 0 bases and J 0 bases, leaving 12 bases between the germline ends. Germline V gene lookup returns CDR1 SGHVS and CDR2 FQNEAQ. CDR3 residues: CASSLAGRTDSNQPQHF. The CDR3 nucleotides read TGTGCCAGCAGCTTAGCGGGGAGAACTGATAGCAATCAGCCCCAGCATTTT. The complete variable domain, with remaining parts taken from reference TRBV7-8 and TRBJ1-5, reads GAGVSQSPRYKVAKRGQDVALRCDPISGHVSLFWYQQALGQGPEFLTYFQNEAQLDKSGLPSDRFFAERPEGSVSTLKIQRTQQEDSAVYLCASSLAGRTDSNQPQHFGDGTRLSIL.

This clone came up once. The chain is built from TRBV6-5 and TRBJ2-3, with D maybe TRBD1 (6 bases). Per germline, CDR1 MNHEY and CDR2 SVGAGI. The germline V and J ends were trimmed by 6 bases and 5 bases, with 15 bases remaining between them. This CDR3 is built from 14 residues. The CDR3 coding sequence is TGTGCCAGCAGGCAAGCCACAGGGTTAGATACGCAGTATTTT. Protein product: CASRQATGLDTQYF.

The genes are TRBV7-9 and TRBJ1-2, with D perhaps TRBD1 (6 bases). The CDR3 contains 14 residues. Trimming left V 4 bases short and J 3 bases short, with 12 bases between. The germline V gene has CDR1 SEHNR and CDR2 FQNEAQ (reference sequence). The CDR3 is CASSSGHLDYGYTF. CDR3 DNA: TGTGCCAGCAGCTCGGGACATTTAGACTATGGCTACACCTTC.

This chain joins TRBV10-3 and TRBJ2-7; TRBD2 aligns across 7 bases. The CDR3 runs 15 residues. Germline V gives CDR1 ENHRY, CDR2 SYGVKD. With V trimmed by 2 bases and J by 1 base, 5 bases remained unmatched. DNA for the CDR3: TGTGCCATCAGTGAGGGCGGGAGTAAGTCCTACGAGCAGTACTTC. Protein sequence: CAISEGGSKSYEQYF.

The gene calls are TRBV7-2 and TRBJ2-1; 7 nucleotides match TRBD2. The V segment lost 5 bases and the J segment 2 bases; nucleotides outside the gene matches: 6. The CDR3 has 15 residues. Germline V gene lookup returns CDR1 SGHTA and CDR2 FQGNSA. CDR3 in amino acids: CASSPFAGAYNEQFF. CDR3 coding DNA: TGTGCCAGCAGCCCTTTTGCGGGGGCCTACAATGAGCAGTTCTTC.

This sequence joins TRBV7-9 and TRBJ2-1; a possible D gene is TRBD2 (5 bases). Trimming took off 6 bases at V and 1 base at J, with 13 bases between the two ends. CDR3 length: 15 residues. The germline CDR1 and CDR2 sequences are SEHNR and FQNEAQ (reference sequence). The CDR3 bases are TGTGCCAGCAGGGCCCGCGGCGGGTCCTACAATGAGCAGTTCTTC. Protein: CASRARGGSYNEQFF. The whole variable domain, remainder taken from reference TRBV7-9 and TRBJ2-1, is DTGVSQNPRHKITKRGQNVTFRCDPISEHNRLYWYRQTLGQGPEFLTYFQNEAQLEKSRLLSDRFSAERPKGSFSTLEIQRTEQGDSAMYLCASRARGGSYNEQFFGPGTRLTVL.

This chain connects TRBV27 to TRBJ2-2; possibly TRBD2 for D (5 bases). Trimming shortened V by 6 bases and J by 3 bases, and 11 bases separated the two germline ends. The CDR3 length is 14 residues. Germline CDR1 is MNHEY and CDR2 is SMNVEV (reference sequence). The DNA of the CDR3 is TGTGCCAGCAGCCGGGGTCTTTACACCGGGGAGCTGTTTTTT. Translating it yields CASSRGLYTGELFF.

This chain's CDR3 is CASSFRGQGYGNTIYF. The CDR3 nucleotides read TGTGCCAGCAGTTTTCGGGGACAGGGGTACGGAAACACCATATATTTT. This chain links TRBV28 with TRBJ1-3; 10 bases are a match to TRBD1. The CDR3 totals 16 residues. The V gene end was trimmed by 3 bases and the J gene end by 4 bases; junction bases not matched to a gene: 6. Per germline, CDR1 MDHEN and CDR2 SYDVKM. The full variable domain, completed using reference TRBV28 and TRBJ1-3, is DVKVTQSSRYLVKRTGEKVFLECVQDMDHENMFWYRQDPGLGLRLIYFSYDVKMKEKGDIPEGYSVSREKKERFSLILESASTNQTSMYLCASSFRGQGYGNTIYFGEGSWLTVV.

This clone was observed once. The chain joins TRBV5-6 to TRBJ1-2; D call uncertain. Trimming removed 0 bases at V and 3 bases at J, with 6 bases between. This CDR3 contains 13 residues. Germline V gene sequence: CDR1 SGHDT, CDR2 YYEEEE. The DNA for the CDR3 is TGTGCCAGCAGCTTGGACCAGGACTATGGCTACACCTTC. Translating it yields CASSLDQDYGYTF.

The chain joins TRBV19 to TRBJ1-1, with 11 nucleotides matching TRBD1. The CDR3 is 14 amino acids. V lost 6 bases, J lost 7 bases, and 7 bases stayed unmatched. CDR1 is LNHDA, CDR2 SQIVND, per germline (reference sequence). This CDR3 is CASRWTGGEVEAFF. The CDR3 DNA follows: TGTGCCAGTAGATGGACAGGGGGCGAGGTTGAAGCTTTCTTT.

This chain uses TRBV29-1 with TRBJ1-2, with 9 bases fitting TRBD1. V was pared by 5 bases and J by 8 bases, with 24 bases of the junction left unmatched. Germline CDR1 SQVTM, CDR2 ANQGSEA. The CDR3 has 18 residues. The CDR3 reads CSVSAPYRDRVNPLGYTF. CDR3 nucleotide sequence: TGCAGCGTTTCAGCCCCGTACCGGGACAGGGTGAATCCTTTAGGCTACACCTTC.

V and J are TRBV5-4 and TRBJ2-1, with 10 nucleotides matching TRBD1. This CDR3 region has 16 residues. The germline gives CDR1 SGHNT, CDR2 YYREEE (reference sequence). V shed 2 bases, J shed 10 bases, and the junction held 12 bases outside the gene matches. CDR3 amino acids: CASSFASLTGGREQFF. The CDR3 bases are TGTGCCAGCAGCTTCGCCTCGTTGACAGGGGGCCGAGAGCAGTTCTTC.

The chain carries TRBV12-3 or TRBV12-4 and TRBJ1-2; a weak D match, TRBD1 (5 bases). The CDR3 spans 13 residues. The ends were cut back, 3 bases at V and 4 bases at J, with 9 bases in the middle. The CDR3 sequence: CASSFQGGYGYTF. The DNA for the CDR3 is TGTGCCAGCAGTTTCCAGGGTGGCTATGGCTACACCTTC.

The chain combines TRBV9 with TRBJ1-6; D is possibly TRBD1 (6 bases). The ends were cut back, 1 base at V and 0 bases at J, with 14 bases in the middle. Germline CDR1 SGDLS, CDR2 YYNGEE. The CDR3 is 18 amino acids. CDR3 in amino acids: CASSVPGQLSSYNSPLHF. CDR3 in DNA: TGTGCCAGCAGCGTACCGGGACAACTAAGCTCCTATAATTCACCCCTCCACTTT.

V usage is TRBV10-3 and J usage is TRBJ1-3; 7 bases match TRBD1. Germline trimming cut 4 bases from V and 2 bases from J; bases unmatched to any gene: 2. Germline CDR1 reads ENHRY; CDR2 reads SYGVKD. The CDR3 contains 14 residues. The CDR3: CAISGDRTGNTIYF. Here the CDR3 DNA reads TGTGCCATCAGTGGGGACAGAACTGGAAACACCATATATTTT.

This chain connects TRBV10-3 to TRBJ2-7; TRBD2 agrees at 7 bases. Germline V gene sequence: CDR1 ENHRY, CDR2 SYGVKD. This CDR3 has 15 amino acids. Trimming at V came to 3 bases and at J to 3 bases, leaving 8 bases not matched to a gene. CDR3 loop: CAISEVGRENYEQYF. CDR3 coding DNA: TGTGCCATCAGTGAAGTGGGGCGGGAGAACTACGAGCAGTACTTC.

The chain uses TRBV10-1 and TRBJ1-1; D is possibly TRBD1 (6 bases). Germline values: CDR1 WNHNN, CDR2 SYGVQD (reference sequence). The CDR3 covers 14 residues. The germline V and J ends were trimmed by 5 bases and 4 bases, with 14 bases remaining between them. The CDR3: CASSQTRTVTEAFF. The DNA of the CDR3 is TGCGCCAGCAGTCAGACCCGGACAGTCACTGAAGCTTTCTTT.